This entry features one T cell receptor (beta chain) sequence. These data belong to a study of technical replicates of blood from several donors. The length of the CDR3 is 15 residues. Trimming took off 2 bases at V and 1 base at J, with 12 bases between the two ends. Germline loops: CDR1 LNHDA, CDR2 SQIVND (reference sequence). Sequenced by immunoSEQ multiplex PCR; TCRdb stores in-frame clones only, minus some. The sample lists 70,000 to 85,000 clones; 92% were seen once. This chain uses TRBV19 with TRBJ2-7, with D hard to call. Sequenced input: T cells isolated from PBMCs. This sequence originates from a human donor in good health. CDR3 loop: CASSIIQAPSYEQYF. Written as DNA, the CDR3 is TGTGCCAGTAGTATAATCCAGGCCCCGTCCTACGAGCAGTACTTC.